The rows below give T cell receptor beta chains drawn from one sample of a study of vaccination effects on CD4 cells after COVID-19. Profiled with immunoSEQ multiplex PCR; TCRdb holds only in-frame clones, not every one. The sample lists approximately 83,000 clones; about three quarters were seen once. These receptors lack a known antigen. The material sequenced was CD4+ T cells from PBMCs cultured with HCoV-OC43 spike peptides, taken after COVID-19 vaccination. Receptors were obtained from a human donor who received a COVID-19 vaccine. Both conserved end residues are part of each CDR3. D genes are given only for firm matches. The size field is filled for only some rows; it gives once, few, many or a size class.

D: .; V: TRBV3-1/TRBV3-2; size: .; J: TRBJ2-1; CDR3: CASRRALGEQFF; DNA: TGTGCCAGCAGGCGGGCCTTAGGGGAGCAGTTCTTC
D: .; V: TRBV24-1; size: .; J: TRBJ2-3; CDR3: CATSDSGATDTQYF; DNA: TGTGCCACCAGTGATTCGGGGGCGACAGATACGCAGTATTTT
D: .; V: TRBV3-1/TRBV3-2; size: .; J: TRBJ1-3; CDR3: CASSQEGIGNTIYF; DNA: TGTGCCAGCAGCCAAGAAGGGATTGGAAACACCATATATTTT
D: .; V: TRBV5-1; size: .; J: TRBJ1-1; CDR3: CASSLDSTANTEAFF; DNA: TGCGCCAGCAGCTTGGATTCGACGGCTAACACTGAAGCTTTCTTT
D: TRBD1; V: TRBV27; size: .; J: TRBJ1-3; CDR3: CASSPLGTGSGSGNTIYF; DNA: TGTGCCAGCAGTCCGCTAGGGACAGGTTCGGGCTCTGGAAACACCATATATTTT
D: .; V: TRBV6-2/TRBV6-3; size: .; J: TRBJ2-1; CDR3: CASSYSSQSPHNEQFF; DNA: TGTGCCAGCAGTTACTCGTCCCAAAGCCCCCACAATGAGCAGTTCTTC
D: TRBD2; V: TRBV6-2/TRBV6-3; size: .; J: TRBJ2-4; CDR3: CASSSLAGELAKNIQYF; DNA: TGTGCCAGCAGTTCGCTAGCGGGGGAGCTAGCCAAAAACATTCAGTACTTC
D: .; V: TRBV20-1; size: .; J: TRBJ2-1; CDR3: CSAGSYEQFF; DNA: TGCAGTGCTGGGTCATATGAGCAGTTCTTC
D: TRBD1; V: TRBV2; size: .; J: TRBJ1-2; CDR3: CASSPDDRAGYGYTF; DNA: TGTGCCAGCAGTCCAGACGACAGGGCCGGCTATGGCTACACCTTC
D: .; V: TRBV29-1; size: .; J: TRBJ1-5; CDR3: CSVRQFGDQPQHF; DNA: TGCAGCGTTCGACAGTTTGGCGATCAGCCCCAGCATTTT
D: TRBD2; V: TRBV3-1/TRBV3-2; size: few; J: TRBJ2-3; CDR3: CASSQSPPTSPSTDTQYF; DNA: TGTGCCAGCAGCCAAAGCCCTCCGACTAGCCCTAGCACAGATACGCAGTATTTT
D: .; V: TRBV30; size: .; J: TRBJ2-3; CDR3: CAGAPQGYTQYF; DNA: TGTGCCGGAGCACCTCAGGGATATACGCAGTATTTT
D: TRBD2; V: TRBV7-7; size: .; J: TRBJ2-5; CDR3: CASSLSGGPRETQYF; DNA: TGTGCCAGCAGCTTAAGCGGGGGCCCGAGGGAGACCCAGTACTTC
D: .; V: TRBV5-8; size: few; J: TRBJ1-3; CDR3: CASSSGGRTGNTIYF; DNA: TGTGCCAGCAGCTCGGGAGGACGCACTGGAAACACCATATATTTT
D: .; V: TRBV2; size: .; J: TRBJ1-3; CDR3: CASSVYPGNTIYF; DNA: TGTGCCAGCAGTGTTTACCCCGGAAACACCATATATTTT
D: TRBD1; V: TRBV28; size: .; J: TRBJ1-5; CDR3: CASSGDSSNQPQHF; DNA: TGTGCCAGCAGTGGGGACAGTAGCAATCAGCCCCAGCATTTT
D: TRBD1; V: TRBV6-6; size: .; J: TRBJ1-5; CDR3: CASSYEQGDHQPQHF; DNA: TGTGCCAGCAGTTACGAACAGGGGGATCACCAGCCCCAGCATTTT
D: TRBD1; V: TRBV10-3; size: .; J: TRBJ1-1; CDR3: CAISEGTGGSATEAFF; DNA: TGTGCCATCAGTGAGGGGACAGGGGGGTCGGCCACTGAAGCTTTCTTT
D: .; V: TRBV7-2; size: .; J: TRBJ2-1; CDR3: CASSPPGPRPGEQFF; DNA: TGTGCCAGCAGCCCACCGGGACCGCGACCGGGGGAGCAGTTCTTC
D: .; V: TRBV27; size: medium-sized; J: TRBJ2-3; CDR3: CASSLAATNGDTQYF; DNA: TGTGCCAGCAGTTTGGCAGCAACTAACGGAGATACGCAGTATTTT
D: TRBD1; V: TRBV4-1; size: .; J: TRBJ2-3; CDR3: CASSQVKFGTGRTDTQYF; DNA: TGCGCCAGCAGCCAAGTTAAGTTTGGGACAGGCAGGACAGATACGCAGTATTTT
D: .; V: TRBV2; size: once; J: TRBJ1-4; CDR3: CASSRTPGPEKLFF; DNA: TGTGCCAGCAGTCGGACACCCGGTCCTGAAAAACTGTTTTTT
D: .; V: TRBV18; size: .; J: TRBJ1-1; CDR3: CASSRDLGVTEAFF; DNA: TGTGCCAGCTCACGGGACTTAGGGGTCACTGAAGCTTTCTTT
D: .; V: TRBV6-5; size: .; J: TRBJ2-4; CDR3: CASSYQGGIGSDIQYF; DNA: TGTGCCAGCAGCTACCAGGGGGGGATAGGATCGGACATTCAGTACTTC
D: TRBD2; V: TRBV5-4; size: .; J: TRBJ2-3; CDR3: CASSLAGGFTDTQYF; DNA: TGTGCCAGCAGCTTGGCGGGGGGGTTCACAGATACGCAGTATTTT
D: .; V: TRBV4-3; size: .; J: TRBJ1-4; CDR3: CASSQEIVRSARGGEKLFF; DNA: TGCGCCAGCAGCCAAGAAATTGTCCGTTCGGCGCGCGGAGGTGAAAAACTGTTTTTT
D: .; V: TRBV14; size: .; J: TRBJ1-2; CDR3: CASSQDHRDHYGYTF; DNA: TGTGCCAGCAGCCAAGATCACCGAGACCACTATGGCTACACCTTC
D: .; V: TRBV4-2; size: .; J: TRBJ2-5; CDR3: CASSQGGGRGIRETQYF; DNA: TGTGCCAGCAGCCAAGGGGGAGGGAGGGGGATCCGGGAGACCCAGTACTTC
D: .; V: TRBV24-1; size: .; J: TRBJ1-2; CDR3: CATIGLLRPVVWGYTF; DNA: TGTGCCACCATCGGGCTCCTTCGGCCGGTTGTCTGGGGCTACACCTTC
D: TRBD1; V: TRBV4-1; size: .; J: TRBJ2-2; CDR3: CASSPRGPTGGGGELFF; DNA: TGCGCCAGCAGCCCCAGAGGGCCGACAGGGGGTGGCGGGGAGCTGTTTTTT
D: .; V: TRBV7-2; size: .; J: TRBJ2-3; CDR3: CASSFWGTDTQYF; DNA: TGTGCCAGCAGCTTTTGGGGCACAGATACGCAGTATTTT
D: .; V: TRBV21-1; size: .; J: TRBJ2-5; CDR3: CASSITLTGRQETQYF; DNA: TGTGCCAGCAGCATTACGTTGACAGGGCGGCAAGAGACCCAGTACTTC
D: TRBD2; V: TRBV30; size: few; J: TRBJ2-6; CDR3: CAWSGGGAGANVLTF; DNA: TGTGCCTGGAGTGGGGGAGGGGCTGGGGCCAACGTCCTGACTTTC
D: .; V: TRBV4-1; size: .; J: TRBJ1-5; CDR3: CASSTGTGNQPQHF; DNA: TGCGCCAGCAGCACCGGGACCGGCAATCAGCCCCAGCATTTT
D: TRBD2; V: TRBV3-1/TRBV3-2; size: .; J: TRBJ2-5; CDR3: CASSLGGTFKETQYF; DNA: TGTGCCAGCAGCCTGGGGGGGACTTTTAAAGAGACCCAGTACTTC
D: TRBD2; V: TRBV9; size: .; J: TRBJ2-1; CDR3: CASSATSGSYNEQFF; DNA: TGTGCCAGCAGCGCCACTAGCGGCTCCTACAATGAGCAGTTCTTC
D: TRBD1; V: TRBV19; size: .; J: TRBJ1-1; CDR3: CASRSTGGDTEAFF; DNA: TGTGCCAGTAGGTCGACAGGGGGGGACACTGAAGCTTTCTTT
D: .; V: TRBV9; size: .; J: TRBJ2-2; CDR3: CASSVYSTGELFF; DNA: TGTGCCAGCAGCGTTTACAGCACCGGGGAGCTGTTTTTT
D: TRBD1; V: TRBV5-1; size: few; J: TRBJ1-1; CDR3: CASSLEPQTGVFEAFF; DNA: TGCGCCAGCAGCTTGGAGCCACAGACAGGGGTCTTTGAAGCTTTCTTT
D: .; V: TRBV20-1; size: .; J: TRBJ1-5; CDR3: CSASLGHNQPQHF; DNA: TGCAGTGCTAGTCTGGGCCACAATCAGCCCCAGCATTTT
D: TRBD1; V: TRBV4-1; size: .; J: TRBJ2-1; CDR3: CASSQLTDRGSNEQFF; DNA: TGCGCCAGCAGCCAACTTACGGACAGGGGTAGTAATGAGCAGTTCTTC
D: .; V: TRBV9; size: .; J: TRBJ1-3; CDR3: CASRGSDSGNTIYF; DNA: TGTGCCAGCAGAGGTTCGGACAGTGGAAACACCATATATTTT
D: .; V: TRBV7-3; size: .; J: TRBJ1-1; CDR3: CASSLTRGLNTEAFF; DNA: TGTGCCAGCAGCTTAACCCGGGGTTTGAACACTGAAGCTTTCTTT
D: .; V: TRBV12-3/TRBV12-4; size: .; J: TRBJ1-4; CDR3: CASTGSNEKLFF; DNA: TGTGCCAGCACGGGGTCTAATGAAAAACTGTTTTTT
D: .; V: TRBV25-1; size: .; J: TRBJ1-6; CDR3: CASSPRGTGTPLHF; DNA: TGTGCCAGCAGTCCTCGAGGGACTGGGACACCCCTCCACTTT
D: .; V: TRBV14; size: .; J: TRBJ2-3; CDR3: CASSLRSGQYTDTQYF; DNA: TGTGCCAGCAGCCTTAGAAGTGGACAGTACACAGATACGCAGTATTTT
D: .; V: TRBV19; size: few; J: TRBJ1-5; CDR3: CASSIGGAQPQHF; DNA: TGTGCCAGTAGTATAGGAGGGGCTCAGCCCCAGCATTTT
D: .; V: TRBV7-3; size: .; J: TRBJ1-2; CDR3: CASSLTPINYGYTF; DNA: TGTGCCAGCAGCTTAACGCCGATCAACTATGGCTACACCTTC